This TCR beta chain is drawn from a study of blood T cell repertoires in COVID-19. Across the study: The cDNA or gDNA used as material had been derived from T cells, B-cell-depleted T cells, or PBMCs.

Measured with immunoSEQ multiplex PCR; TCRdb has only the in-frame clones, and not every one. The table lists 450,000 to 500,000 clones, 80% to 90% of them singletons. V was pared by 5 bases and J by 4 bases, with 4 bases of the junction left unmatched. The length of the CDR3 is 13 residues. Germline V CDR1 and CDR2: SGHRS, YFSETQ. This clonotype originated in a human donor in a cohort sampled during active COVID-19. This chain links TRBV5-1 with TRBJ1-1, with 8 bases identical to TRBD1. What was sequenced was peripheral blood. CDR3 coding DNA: TGCGCCAGCAGTCAAACAGGGGGCACTGAAGCTTTCTTT. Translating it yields CASSQTGGTEAFF.